Following are 5 T cell receptor beta chains from one sample sequenced in a study of Graves' ophthalmopathy and Graves' hyperthyroidism. Using RNA transcripts, the TCR beta CDR3 regions were amplified. HTBI primers were employed in first-round RT-PCR, then a second-round multiplex PCR followed. One entry per CDR3 protein results from TCRdb running MiXCR on the multiplex PCR reads. The profile shows about 220,000 distinct CDR3 sequences, about 22% of them singletons. The sample was peripheral blood. These receptors all come from a woman aged 45-60 years with Graves' ophthalmopathy.

The chain couples TRBV24-1 to TRBJ2-5; D remains ambiguous. This CDR3 region has 15 residues. V lost 2 bases and J lost 2, with 11 bases in between. The germline V gene encodes CDR1 KGHDR and CDR2 SFDVKD. The CDR3 DNA is TGTGCCACCAGTGATTCGACGGGTCCTCAAGAGACCCAGTACTTC. It translates to CATSDSTGPQETQYF.

CDR3 nucleotides: TGTGCCAGCAGTACAGGGGGCGCTCAGCCCCAGCATTTT. This codes for CASSTGGAQPQHF. V gene TRBV12-3 or TRBV12-4 combines with J gene TRBJ1-5; TRBD1 aligns across 9 bases. The length of the CDR3 is 13 residues. V lost 5 bases, J lost 6 bases, and 2 bases stayed unmatched.

Many counts were recorded for this clonotype. The chain joins TRBV6-5 to TRBJ1-2; D is undetermined. Per germline, CDR1 MNHEY and CDR2 SVGAGI. The V and J ends lost 2 bases and 2 bases respectively, with 6 bases between them. This CDR3 region has 13 residues. CDR3 residues: CASSYSANYGYTF. CDR3 sequence (DNA): TGTGCCAGCAGTTACAGCGCGAACTATGGCTACACCTTC.

This clonotype has at least ten counts. The chain joins TRBV2 to TRBJ2-2; D gene unclear. Germline V lookup: CDR1 SNHLY, CDR2 FYNNEI. V lost 2 bases and J 4 bases, leaving 8 bases between the germline ends. The CDR3 is 14 residues long. CDR3 sequence (DNA): TGTGCCAGCAGTGAAATCGGACGCACCGGGGAGCTGTTTTTT. It specifies CASSEIGRTGELFF.

This clonotype showed up many times. The J gene is TRBJ1-2, the V gene TRBV15; D remains unclear. Trimming took off 2 bases at V and 4 bases at J, with 11 bases between the two ends. Germline V gene data show CDR1 as LNHNV and CDR2 as YYDKDF (reference sequence). This CDR3 contains 14 residues. CDR3 residues: CATSRSEVFYGYTF. The DNA for the CDR3 is TGTGCCACCAGCAGATCCGAGGTTTTCTATGGCTACACCTTC.